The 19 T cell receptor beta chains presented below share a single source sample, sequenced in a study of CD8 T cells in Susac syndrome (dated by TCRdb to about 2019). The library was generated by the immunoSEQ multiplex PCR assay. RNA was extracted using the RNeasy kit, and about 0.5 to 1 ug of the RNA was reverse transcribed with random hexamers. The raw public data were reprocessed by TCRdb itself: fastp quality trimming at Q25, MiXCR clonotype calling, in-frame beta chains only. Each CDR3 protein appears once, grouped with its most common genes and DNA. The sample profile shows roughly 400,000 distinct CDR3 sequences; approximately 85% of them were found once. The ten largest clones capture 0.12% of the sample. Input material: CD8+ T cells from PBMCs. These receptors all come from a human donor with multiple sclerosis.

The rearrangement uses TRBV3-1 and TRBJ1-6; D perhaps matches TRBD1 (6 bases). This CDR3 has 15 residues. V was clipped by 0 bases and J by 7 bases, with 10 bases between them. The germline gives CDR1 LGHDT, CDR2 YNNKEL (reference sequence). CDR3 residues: CASSQERTVNSPLHF. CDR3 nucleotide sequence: TGTGCCAGCAGCCAAGAAAGGACAGTCAATTCACCCCTCCACTTT.

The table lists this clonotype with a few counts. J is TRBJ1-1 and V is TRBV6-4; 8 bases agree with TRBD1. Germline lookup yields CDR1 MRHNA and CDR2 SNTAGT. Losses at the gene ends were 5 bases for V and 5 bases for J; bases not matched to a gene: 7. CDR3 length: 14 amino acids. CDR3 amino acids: CASSRTGWDTEAFF. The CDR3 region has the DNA TGTGCCAGCAGTCGGACAGGGTGGGATACTGAAGCTTTCTTT.

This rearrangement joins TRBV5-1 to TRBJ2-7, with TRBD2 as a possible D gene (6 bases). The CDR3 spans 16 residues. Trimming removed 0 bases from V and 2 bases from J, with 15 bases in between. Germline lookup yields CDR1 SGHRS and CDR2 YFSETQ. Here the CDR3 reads CASSLARVGGTYEQYF. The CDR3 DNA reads TGCGCCAGCAGCTTGGCCCGTGTTGGAGGGACCTACGAGCAGTACTTC.

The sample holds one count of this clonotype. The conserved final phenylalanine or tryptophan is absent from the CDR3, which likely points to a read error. Here the CDR3 reads CAWSVVDNEQFL. CDR3 DNA: TGTGCCTGGAGTGTGGTCGACAATGAGCAGTTCCTC. J is TRBJ2-1 and V is TRBV30; D unresolved. The V end was cut by 0 bases, the J end by 5 bases, with 5 bases between. Germline V gene data show CDR1 as GTSNPN and CDR2 as SVGIG (reference sequence). This CDR3 comprises 12 residues.

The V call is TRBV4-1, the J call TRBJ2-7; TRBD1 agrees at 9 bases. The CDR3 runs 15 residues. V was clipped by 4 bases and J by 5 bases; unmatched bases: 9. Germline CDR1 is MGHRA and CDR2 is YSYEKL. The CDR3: CASSLLRDRVHEQYF. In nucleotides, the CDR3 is TGCGCCAGCAGCCTTCTCCGGGACAGGGTCCACGAGCAGTACTTC.

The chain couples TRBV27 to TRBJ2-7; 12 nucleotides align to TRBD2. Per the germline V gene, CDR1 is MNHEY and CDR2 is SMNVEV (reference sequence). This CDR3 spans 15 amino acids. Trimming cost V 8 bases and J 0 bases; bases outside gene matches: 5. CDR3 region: CASGTSGGSSYEQYF. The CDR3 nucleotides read TGTGCCAGCGGAACTAGCGGGGGGTCCTCCTACGAGCAGTACTTC.

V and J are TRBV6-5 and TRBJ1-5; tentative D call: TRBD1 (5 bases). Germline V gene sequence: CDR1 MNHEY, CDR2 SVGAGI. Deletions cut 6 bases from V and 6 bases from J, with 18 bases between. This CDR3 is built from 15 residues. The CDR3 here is CASSPGTGGGQPQHF. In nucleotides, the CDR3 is TGTGCCAGCAGCCCCGGGACGGGAGGAGGTCAGCCCCAGCATTTT.

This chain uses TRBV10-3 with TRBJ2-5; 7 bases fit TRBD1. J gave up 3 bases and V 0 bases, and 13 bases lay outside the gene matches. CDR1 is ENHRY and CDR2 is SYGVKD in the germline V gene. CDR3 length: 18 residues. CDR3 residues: CAISESEGAMGEEETQYF. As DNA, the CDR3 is TGTGCCATCAGTGAGTCCGAGGGGGCAATGGGTGAGGAAGAGACCCAGTACTTC.

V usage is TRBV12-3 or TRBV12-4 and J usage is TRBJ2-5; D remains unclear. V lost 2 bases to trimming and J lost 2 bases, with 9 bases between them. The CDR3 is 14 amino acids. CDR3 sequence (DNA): TGTGCCAGCAGTTTATCAAACTCTCAAGAGACCCAGTACTTC. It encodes CASSLSNSQETQYF.

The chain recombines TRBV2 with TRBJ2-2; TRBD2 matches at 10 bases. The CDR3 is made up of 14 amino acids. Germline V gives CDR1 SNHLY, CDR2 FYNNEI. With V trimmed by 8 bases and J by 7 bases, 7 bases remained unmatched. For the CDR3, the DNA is TGTGCCAGCGTGGGACTAGCGTTCGGCGGGGAGCTGTTTTTT. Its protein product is CASVGLAFGGELFF.

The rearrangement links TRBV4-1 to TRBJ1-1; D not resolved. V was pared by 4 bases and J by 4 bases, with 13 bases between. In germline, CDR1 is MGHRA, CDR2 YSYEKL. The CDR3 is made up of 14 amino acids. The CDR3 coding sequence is TGCGCCAGCAGCCCCCTTGGCCGGGGCACTGAAGCTTTCTTT. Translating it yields CASSPLGRGTEAFF.

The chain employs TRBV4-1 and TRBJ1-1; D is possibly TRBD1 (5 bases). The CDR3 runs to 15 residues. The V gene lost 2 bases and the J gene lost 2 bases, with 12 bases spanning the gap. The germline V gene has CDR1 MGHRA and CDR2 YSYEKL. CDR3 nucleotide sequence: TGCGCCAGCAGCCAATCCACGGGGGTTAACACTGAAGCTTTCTTT. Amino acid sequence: CASSQSTGVNTEAFF.

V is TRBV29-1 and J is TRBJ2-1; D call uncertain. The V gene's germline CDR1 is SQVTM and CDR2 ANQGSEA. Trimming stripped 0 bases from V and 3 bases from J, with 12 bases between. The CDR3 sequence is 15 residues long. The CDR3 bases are TGCAGCGTTGAAGATGGAACCACTAACTACAATGAGCAGTTCTTC. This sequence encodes CSVEDGTTNYNEQFF.

The CDR3 spells CASGFVADDTEAFF. CDR3 DNA: TGTGCCAGCGGATTCGTAGCGGACGACACTGAAGCTTTCTTT. The rearrangement links TRBV28 to TRBJ1-1; the D is unclear. The germline V gene encodes CDR1 MDHEN and CDR2 SYDVKM. Trimming pared 8 bases from V and 3 bases from J, leaving 16 bases between. This CDR3 has 14 residues.

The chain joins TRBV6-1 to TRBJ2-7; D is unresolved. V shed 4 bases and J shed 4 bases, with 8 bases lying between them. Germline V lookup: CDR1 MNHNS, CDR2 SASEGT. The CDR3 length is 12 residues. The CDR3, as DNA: TGTGCCAGCAGTGGGACGATATACGAGCAGTACTTC. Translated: CASSGTIYEQYF.

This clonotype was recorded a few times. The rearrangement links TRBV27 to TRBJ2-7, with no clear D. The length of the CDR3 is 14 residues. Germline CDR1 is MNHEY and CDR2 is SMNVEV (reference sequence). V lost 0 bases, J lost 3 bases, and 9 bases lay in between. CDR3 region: CASSLSGGYYEQYF. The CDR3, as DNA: TGTGCCAGCAGTTTATCGGGCGGTTACTACGAGCAGTACTTC.

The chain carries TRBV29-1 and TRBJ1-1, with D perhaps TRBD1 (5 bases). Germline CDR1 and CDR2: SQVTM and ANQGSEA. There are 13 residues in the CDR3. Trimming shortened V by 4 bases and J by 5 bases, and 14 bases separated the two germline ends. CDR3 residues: CSVVGGGETEAFF. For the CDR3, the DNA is TGCAGCGTTGTGGGTGGAGGGGAGACTGAAGCTTTCTTT.

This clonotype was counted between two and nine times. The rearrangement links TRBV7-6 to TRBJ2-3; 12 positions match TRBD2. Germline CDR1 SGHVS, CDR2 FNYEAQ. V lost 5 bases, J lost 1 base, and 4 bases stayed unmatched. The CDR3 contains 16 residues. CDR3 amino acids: CASSLLAGGGTDTQYF. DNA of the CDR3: TGTGCCAGCAGCCTACTAGCGGGGGGAGGCACAGATACGCAGTATTTT.

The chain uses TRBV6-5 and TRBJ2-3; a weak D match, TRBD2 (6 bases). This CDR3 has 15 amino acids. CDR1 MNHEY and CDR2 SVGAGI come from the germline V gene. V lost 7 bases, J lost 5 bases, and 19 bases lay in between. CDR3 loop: CASNSRREERDTQYF. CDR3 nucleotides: TGTGCCAGCAACTCTAGAAGGGAGGAAAGAGATACGCAGTATTTT.